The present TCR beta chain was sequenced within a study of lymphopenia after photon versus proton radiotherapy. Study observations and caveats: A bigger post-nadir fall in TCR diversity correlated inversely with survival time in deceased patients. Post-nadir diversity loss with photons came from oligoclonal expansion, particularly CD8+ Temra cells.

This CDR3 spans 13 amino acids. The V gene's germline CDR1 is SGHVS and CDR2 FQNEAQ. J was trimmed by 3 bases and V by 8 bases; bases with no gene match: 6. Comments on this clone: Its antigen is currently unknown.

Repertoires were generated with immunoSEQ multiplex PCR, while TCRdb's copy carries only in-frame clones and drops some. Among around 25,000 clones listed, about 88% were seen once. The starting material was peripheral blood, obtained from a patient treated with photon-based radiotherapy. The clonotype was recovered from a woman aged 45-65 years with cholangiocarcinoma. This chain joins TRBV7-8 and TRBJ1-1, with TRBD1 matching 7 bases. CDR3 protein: CASCTGAYTEAFF. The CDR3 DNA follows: TGTGCCAGCTGCACAGGGGCCTACACTGAAGCTTTCTTT. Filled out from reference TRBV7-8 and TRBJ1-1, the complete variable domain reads GAGVSQSPRYKVAKRGQDVALRCDPISGHVSLFWYQQALGQGPEFLTYFQNEAQLDKSGLPSDRFFAERPEGSVSTLKIQRTQQEDSAVYLCASCTGAYTEAFFGQGTRLTVV.